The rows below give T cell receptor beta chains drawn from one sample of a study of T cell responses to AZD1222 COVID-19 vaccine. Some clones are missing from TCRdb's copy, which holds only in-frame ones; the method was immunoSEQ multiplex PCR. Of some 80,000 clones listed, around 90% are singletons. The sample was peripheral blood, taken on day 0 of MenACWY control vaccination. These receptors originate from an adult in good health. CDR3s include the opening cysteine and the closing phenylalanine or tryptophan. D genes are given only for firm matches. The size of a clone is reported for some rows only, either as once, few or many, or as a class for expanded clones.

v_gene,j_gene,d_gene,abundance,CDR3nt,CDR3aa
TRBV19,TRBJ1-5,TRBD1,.,TGTGCCAGTGCCGGGACAGGGGGCCGGCAGCCCCAGCATTTT,CASAGTGGRQPQHF
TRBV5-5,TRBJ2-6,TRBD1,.,TGTGCCAGCAGCCTACTACCTTTGACAGGGCCCCCCTCTGGGGCCAACGTCCTGACTTTC,CASSLLPLTGPPSGANVLTF
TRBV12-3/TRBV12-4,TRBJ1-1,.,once,TGTGCCAGCAGTTACTGGGTTAACACTGAAGCTTTCTTT,CASSYWVNTEAFF
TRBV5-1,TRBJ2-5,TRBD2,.,TGCGCCAGCAGCTTTAGGACTAGCGGGGGGGTCCAAGAGACCCAGTACTTC,CASSFRTSGGVQETQYF
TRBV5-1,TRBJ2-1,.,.,TGCGCCAGCAGCTCCCTCATCCCCGGGCTGGGCAATGAGCAGTTCTTC,CASSSLIPGLGNEQFF
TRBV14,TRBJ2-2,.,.,TGTGCCAGCAGCCAAGCGGGGAGGTTGAACACCGGGGAGCTGTTTTTT,CASSQAGRLNTGELFF
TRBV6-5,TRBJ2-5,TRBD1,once,TGTGCCAGCAGGAAAACAGGGGGCTTGGAGACCCAGTACTTC,CASRKTGGLETQYF
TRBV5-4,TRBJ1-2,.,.,TGTGCCAGCAGCTTGTTAGCAGGGAACTATGGCTACACCTTC,CASSLLAGNYGYTF
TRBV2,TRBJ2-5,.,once,TGTGCCAGCAGTGAGGCCCCGGGCCCGAGAGAGACCCAGTACTTC,CASSEAPGPRETQYF
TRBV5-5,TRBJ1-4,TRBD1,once,TGTGCCAGCAGCTCGGCCGGGACAGGGCTCCTATCGACTAATGAAAAACTGTTTTTT,CASSSAGTGLLSTNEKLFF
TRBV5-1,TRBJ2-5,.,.,TGCGCCTGCTCCCGGACGGATACCCAAGAGACCCAGTACTTC,CACSRTDTQETQYF
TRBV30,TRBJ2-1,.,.,TGTGCCTGGAGTGTTGAAGAATCACCGGGCCGAGGGCTTAATGAGCAGTTCTTC,CAWSVEESPGRGLNEQFF
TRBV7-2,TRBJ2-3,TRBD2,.,TGTGCCAGCAGCTTAATGCTAGCGGCAGATACGCAGTATTTT,CASSLMLAADTQYF
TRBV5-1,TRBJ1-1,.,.,TGCGCCAGCAGCTTCGGACAGAGCACTGAAGCTTTCTTT,CASSFGQSTEAFF
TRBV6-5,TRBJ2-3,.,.,TGTGCCAGCAGTTACTCTTCTGGTAGCACAGATACGCAGTATTTT,CASSYSSGSTDTQYF
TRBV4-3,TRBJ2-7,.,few,TGCGCCAGCAGCCAACAACACACAGGGTCCCACGAGCAGTACTTC,CASSQQHTGSHEQYF
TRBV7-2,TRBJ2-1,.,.,TGTGCCAGCAGCTTAGCTTGGCAGAGCAATAAGGGCAATGAGCAGTTCTTC,CASSLAWQSNKGNEQFF
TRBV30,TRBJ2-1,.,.,TGTGCCTGGAGCCCGAAGTATGCGGGGGCCACTAACTACAATGAGCAGTTCTTC,CAWSPKYAGATNYNEQFF
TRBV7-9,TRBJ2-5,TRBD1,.,TGTGCCAGCAGCTTCCGCAGGGGGCGGGAAGAGACCCAGTACTTC,CASSFRRGREETQYF
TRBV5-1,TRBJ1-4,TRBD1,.,TGCGCCAGCAGCTTGGAGTCAGGGGGACGGAATGAAAAACTGTTTTTT,CASSLESGGRNEKLFF
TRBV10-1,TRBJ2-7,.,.,TGCGCCAGCAGTGAGTTCGTTATTTCCTACGAGCAGTACTTC,CASSEFVISYEQYF
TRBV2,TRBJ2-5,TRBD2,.,TGTGCCAGCAGCCGACTAGCCTCTAGGGGAGAGACCCAGTACTTC,CASSRLASRGETQYF
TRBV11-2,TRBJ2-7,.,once,TGTGCCAGCTCGAGAACCGTTATAGCCTACGAGCAGTACTTC,CASSRTVIAYEQYF
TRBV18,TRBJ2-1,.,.,TGTGCCAGCTCAGGAGTGGGTAATGAGCAGTTCTTC,CASSGVGNEQFF
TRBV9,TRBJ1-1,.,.,TGTGCCAGCAGCGTAGGAATGGGCTTTAACACTGAAGCTTTCTTT,CASSVGMGFNTEAFF
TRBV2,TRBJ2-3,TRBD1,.,TGTGCCAGCACCCGGACAGGGGCAGATACGCAGTATTTT,CASTRTGADTQYF
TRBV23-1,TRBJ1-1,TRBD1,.,TGCGCCAGCAGTCAAAAGAGACAGGGGGCGAAGAACACTGAAGCTTTCTTT,CASSQKRQGAKNTEAFF
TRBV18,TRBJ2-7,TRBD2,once,TGTGCCAGCTCATTCGGGACTAGCAACTACGAGCAGTACTTC,CASSFGTSNYEQYF
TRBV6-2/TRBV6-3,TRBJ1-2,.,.,TGTGCCAGCAGTTATGACGGAATTAACTATGGCTACACCTTC,CASSYDGINYGYTF
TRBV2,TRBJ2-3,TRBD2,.,TGTGCCAGCAGTTTACTAGCGACGAAGGGAGATACGCAGTATTTT,CASSLLATKGDTQYF
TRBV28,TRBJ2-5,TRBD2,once,TGTGCCAGCAGTTCCCTTAGCGGGGGGATGTACCAAGAGACCCAGTACTTC,CASSSLSGGMYQETQYF
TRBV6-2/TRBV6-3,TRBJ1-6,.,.,TGTGCCAGCAGTTACTCCGGGACGGATAATTCACCCCTCCACTTT,CASSYSGTDNSPLHF
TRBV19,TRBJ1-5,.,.,TGTGCCAGTAGTATAGTAGGCAGGGCGCAGCCCCAGCATTTT,CASSIVGRAQPQHF
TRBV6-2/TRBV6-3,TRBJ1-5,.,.,TGTGCCAGCAGTTACCCGGCGGGGGCTGTTCAGCCCCAGCATTTT,CASSYPAGAVQPQHF
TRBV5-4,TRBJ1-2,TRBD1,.,TGTGCCAGCAGATTACCGACAGGGGACTATGGCTACACCTTC,CASRLPTGDYGYTF
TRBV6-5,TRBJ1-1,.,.,TGTGCCAGCATTAGGTCCTCTTTGAACACTGAAGCTTTCTTT,CASIRSSLNTEAFF
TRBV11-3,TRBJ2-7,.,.,TGTGCCAGCAGCTTAGATGGGGTAGCGTTTGACGAGCAGTACTTC,CASSLDGVAFDEQYF
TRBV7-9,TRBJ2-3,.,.,.,CASSILGDTQYF
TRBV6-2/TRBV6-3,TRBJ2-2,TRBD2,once,TGTGCCAGCAGTTATTTCGGGGGGAGGCTGGACACCGGGGAGCTGTTTTTT,CASSYFGGRLDTGELFF
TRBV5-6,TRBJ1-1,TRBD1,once,TGTGCCAGCAGCGGGAGGACAGGGAGGTCCACTGAAGCTTTCTTT,CASSGRTGRSTEAFF
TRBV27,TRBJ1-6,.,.,TGTGCCAGCAGTTCCAGGAAAACAGGAAGTCAACTCCATAATTCACCCCTCCACTTT,CASSSRKTGSQLHNSPLHF
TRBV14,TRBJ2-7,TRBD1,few,TGTGCCAGCAGCCAAGATGACAGGGTCGCCTACGAGCAGTACTTC,CASSQDDRVAYEQYF
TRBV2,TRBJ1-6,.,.,TGTGCCAGAAACAGGGACGGATCCTATAATTCACCCCTCCACTTT,CARNRDGSYNSPLHF
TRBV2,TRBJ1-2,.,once,TGTGCCAGCAGTGAATGGGAAGGGGGATATGGCTACACCTTC,CASSEWEGGYGYTF
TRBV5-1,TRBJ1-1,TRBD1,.,TGCGCCAGCAGCCTGGACAGGGCGGACGCTGAAGCTTTCTTT,CASSLDRADAEAFF
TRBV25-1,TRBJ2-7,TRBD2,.,TGTGCCAGCAGTAACCCTAGCGGGAGCGCCTACGAGCAGTACTTC,CASSNPSGSAYEQYF
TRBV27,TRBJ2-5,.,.,TGTGCCAGCAGTTTACACAGAGGAGAGACCCAGTACTTC,CASSLHRGETQYF
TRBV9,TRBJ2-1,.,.,TGTGCCAGCAGCTCGCGCAATGAGCAGTTCTTC,CASSSRNEQFF
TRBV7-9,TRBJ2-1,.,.,TGTGCCAGCAGCTCTGAGGGGAACTACAATGAGCAGTTCTTC,CASSSEGNYNEQFF
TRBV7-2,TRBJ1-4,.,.,TGTGCCAGCAGCTTACAGGGTGTGGGTGAAAAACTGTTTTTT,CASSLQGVGEKLFF
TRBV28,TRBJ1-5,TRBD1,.,TGTGCCAGCAGTAGGGACAGGTTAAATCAGCCCCAGCATTTT,CASSRDRLNQPQHF
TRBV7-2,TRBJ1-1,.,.,TGTGCCAGCAGCTTAAGGGAGCCCACTGAAGCTTTCTTT,CASSLREPTEAFF
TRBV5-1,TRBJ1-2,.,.,TGCGCCAGCAGCCCGGGCAACTATGGCTACACCTTC,CASSPGNYGYTF
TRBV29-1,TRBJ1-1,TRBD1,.,TGCAGCGGGAGTCCCGGGACAGGGGTTGGCACTGAAGCTTTCTTT,CSGSPGTGVGTEAFF
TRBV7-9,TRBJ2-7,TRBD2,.,TGTGCCAGCAGCCCCCGGGGTGCGGGGGGCGCCTACGAGCAGTACTTC,CASSPRGAGGAYEQYF
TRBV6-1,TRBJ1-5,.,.,TGTGCCAGCAGTGACGTGGGAGGCAATCAGCCCCAGCATTTT,CASSDVGGNQPQHF
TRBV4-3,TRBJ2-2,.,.,TGCGCCAGCAGCCGCGAACACAGGGAGGGGTACACCGGGGAGCTGTTTTTT,CASSREHREGYTGELFF
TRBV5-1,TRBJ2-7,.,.,TGCGCCAGCAGCTTGGTGGGTAGCTTCCACGAGCAGTACTTC,CASSLVGSFHEQYF
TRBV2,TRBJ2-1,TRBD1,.,TGTGCCAGCAGATCCGGGACAGGGTATCTCTTC,CASRSGTGYLF